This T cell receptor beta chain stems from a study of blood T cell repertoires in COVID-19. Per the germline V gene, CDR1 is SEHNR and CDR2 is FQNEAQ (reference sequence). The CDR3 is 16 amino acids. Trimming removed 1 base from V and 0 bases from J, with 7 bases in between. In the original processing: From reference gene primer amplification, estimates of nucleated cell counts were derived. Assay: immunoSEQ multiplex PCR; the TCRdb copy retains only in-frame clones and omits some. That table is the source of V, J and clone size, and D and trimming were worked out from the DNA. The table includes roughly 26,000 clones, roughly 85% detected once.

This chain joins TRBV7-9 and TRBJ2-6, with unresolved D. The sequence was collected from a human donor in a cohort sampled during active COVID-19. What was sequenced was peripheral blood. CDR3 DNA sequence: TGTGCCAGCAGCTTAGGTACGAGCTCTGGGGCCAACGTCCTGACTTTC. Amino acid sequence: CASSLGTSSGANVLTF.